The present T cell receptor beta chain was sequenced within a study of blood T cell repertoires in COVID-19. Study processing details: Reference gene primers were amplified, and this amplification served to estimate nucleated cell counts. Produced via immunoSEQ multiplex PCR; TCRdb's table is partial and in-frame only. The D gene and trimming were derived from the DNA, and the V and J assignments and clone size from that table. The sample includes around 160,000 clones, approximately 87% of them seen just once. Recruited during active infection, patients (from Seattle) were subsequently followed longitudinally. The receptor's source is a woman in her seventies with COVID-19, enrolled during active disease. Specimen: peripheral blood.

The CDR3 DNA follows: TGTGCCAGTAGTACAGGGCGGCCCCAGCATTTT. This gives the protein CASSTGRPQHF. The chain recombines TRBV19 with TRBJ1-5, with D possibly matching TRBD1 (5 bases). V lost 4 bases and J lost 9, with 7 bases in between. From germline, CDR1 is LNHDA and CDR2 SQIVND (reference sequence). The CDR3 runs 11 residues. Together with reference TRBV19 and TRBJ1-5, the CDR3 gives the full variable domain: DGGITQSPKYLFRKEGQNVTLSCEQNLNHDAMYWYRQDPGQGLRLIYYSQIVNDFQKGDIAEGYSVSREKKESFPLTVTSAQKNPTAFYLCASSTGRPQHFGDGTRLSIL.